The 6 T cell receptor beta chains listed next were all sequenced from one sample in a study of T cells expressing NK-cell markers. TCRdb re-called the 5' RACE reads; one entry per CDR3 protein, DNA not given. Its listing shows over 350,000 distinct CDR3 sequences. Sequencing input: blood T cells: a sorted CD56 or NKG2C T cell subset, CD4+ or CD8+ T cells, or bulk PBMC T cells (not recorded which). All receptors derive from a woman in her forties or fifties in good health.

This CDR3 reads CASSSGTSDLDEQFF. The chain carries TRBV12-3 or TRBV12-4 and TRBJ2-1; TCRdb's assignment of TRBD2 cannot be checked, as there is no DNA. This CDR3 spans 15 amino acids.

The rearrangement uses TRBV11-2 and TRBJ2-3; TCRdb calls TRBD1, which cannot be checked without DNA. Germline V gene sequence: CDR1 SGHAT, CDR2 FQNNGV. The CDR3 is 14 residues long. The CDR3 sequence: CASSRGDVIDTQYF.

V gene TRBV6-5 combines with J gene TRBJ2-3; the D call of TRBD2 rests on TCRdb alone, since no DNA is present to check it. CDR1 and CDR2 (germline): MNHEY, SVGAGI. The CDR3 sequence is 12 residues long. The CDR3 sequence: CAIGGVEDTQYF.

The V gene is TRBV20-1, the J gene TRBJ2-1; TCRdb lists TRBD1, though no DNA is available to test this call. Germline V gene data show CDR1 as DFQATT and CDR2 as SNEGSKA (reference sequence). The CDR3 is made up of 17 amino acids. The CDR3 here is CSARAGQGHTGRNEQFF.

The chain has TRBV5-1 and TRBJ2-1; TCRdb designates TRBD1, a call that cannot be tested without DNA. CDR3 length: 15 residues. CDR1 is SGHRS, CDR2 YFSETQ, per germline. CDR3: CASSLGGTPEAEQFF.

The gene calls are TRBV5-1 and TRBJ2-1; TCRdb selects TRBD2, and the lack of DNA leaves this call unchecked. CDR1 and CDR2 (germline): SGHRS, YFSETQ. The CDR3 runs 20 residues. The CDR3 protein is CASSFLPGLAGLSSYNEQFF.